Each of the 8 T cell receptor beta chains below was sequenced from the same sample in a study of neurological immune-mediated disorders. TCRdb fed the 5' RACE reads into MiXCR, producing one record per CDR3 protein. Of 65,000 to 95,000 distinct CDR3 sequences listed, 5% to 5.5% were seen once; the top ten hold about 2.4%. Sequencing input: PBMCs. The receptors were sampled from a woman aged 25-40 years with multiple sclerosis.

This clonotype was recorded a few times. The chain recombines TRBV28 with TRBJ1-2; D possibly corresponds to TRBD1 (6 bases). Per germline, CDR1 MDHEN and CDR2 SYDVKM. The V and J ends lost 5 bases and 2 bases respectively, with 15 bases between them. The CDR3 spans 15 residues. This chain's CDR3 is CASSESGVVNYGYTF. The CDR3, as DNA: TGTGCCAGCAGTGAGTCAGGGGTGGTAAACTATGGCTACACCTTC.

The J gene is TRBJ2-7, the V gene TRBV7-6; D call uncertain. The germline CDR1 and CDR2 sequences are SGHVS and FNYEAQ. The V end was cut by 4 bases, the J end by 3 bases, with 13 bases between. The CDR3 loop spans 14 amino acids. CDR3 in amino acids: CASSSLPQDYEQYF. The CDR3 DNA is TGTGCCAGCAGCTCTTTACCTCAGGACTACGAGCAGTACTTC.

This clonotype was counted ten times or more. The chain carries TRBV4-1 and TRBJ2-5; no firm D call. V shed 0 bases and J shed 5 bases, with 7 bases lying between them. The length of the CDR3 is 13 residues. The germline V gene has CDR1 MGHRA and CDR2 YSYEKL. CDR3 sequence (DNA): TGCGCCAGCAGCCAAGATGTATGGGAGACCCAGTACTTC. Its translation: CASSQDVWETQYF.

This clonotype was seen many times. The chain carries TRBV12-3 or TRBV12-4 and TRBJ2-7; 7 bases agree with TRBD2. J was trimmed by 2 bases and V by 5 bases; bases with no gene match: 9. The CDR3 has 15 amino acids. The CDR3 DNA follows: TGTGCCAGCAGTCCGAGCGGGACTAATCCCTACGAGCAGTACTTC. Amino acid sequence: CASSPSGTNPYEQYF.

As for this clonotype: A read error may explain this, as a much larger clone is one base away. V is TRBV6-1 and J is TRBJ1-1; possibly TRBD1 for D (5 bases). This CDR3 comprises 12 residues. The germline V gene has CDR1 MNHNS and CDR2 SASEGT. CDR3 residues: CDSSESGTVAFF. The CDR3 DNA sequence: TGTGACAGCAGTGAATCAGGGACGGTTGCTTTCTTT.

This clonotype was found many times. The chain uses TRBV5-1 and TRBJ2-3, with 8 nucleotides matching TRBD2. Trimming removed 0 bases from V and 4 bases from J; junction bases left unmatched: 1. The CDR3 totals 14 residues. The germline V gene encodes CDR1 SGHRS and CDR2 YFSETQ. CDR3 nucleotide sequence: TGCGCCAGCAGCTTGGAGCGGGAGTCAGATACGCAGTATTTT. It encodes CASSLERESDTQYF.

This clonotype was counted at least ten times. The conserved phenylalanine or tryptophan normally closing the CDR3 is absent here, so this likely arose from a read error. The limits of the CDR3 on the DNA are not certain, so only TCRdb's listed CDR3 is given. The chain is built from TRBV24-1 and TRBJ1-4; the D segment call TRBD1 is taken from the table without a DNA check. The CDR3 region is 12 residues in length, termini included. The V gene's germline CDR1 is KGHDR and CDR2 SFDVKD. The chain's CDR3 is CATEPPRGAPVN.

V gene TRBV5-6 combines with J gene TRBJ2-7; D unclear. CDR3 size: 14 residues. V was cut by 3 bases and J by 3 bases, with 13 bases left in between. CDR1 is SGHDT, CDR2 YYEEEE, per germline. CDR3 sequence: CASSSILTVYEQYV. Here the CDR3 DNA reads TGTGCCAGCAGCTCAATTCTTACGGTCTACGAGCAGTACGTC.